This paragraph covers one TCR beta chain sequence. Its specificity is not known. The DNA ends 3 residues before the CDR3 does, and the rest of the CDR3 is filled in from the germline J gene. The source of the sample is a study of T cells in women clearing cervical HPV infection. Overall study findings and caveats: Unknown T-cell numbers per sample may underlie the richness differences.

The V gene's germline CDR1 is LGHNA and CDR2 YNFKEQ. This CDR3 has 20 amino acids. Assay: immunoSEQ multiplex PCR; the TCRdb copy retains only in-frame clones and omits some. The listing contains 30,000 or so clones. Sequencing was performed on blood buffy coat. This chain uses TRBV4-2 with TRBJ2-5, with 7 nucleotides matching TRBD2. The origin of this receptor is a woman aged 18 to 75 with a cervical HPV16 infection that either progressed to CIN3+ or cleared (not recorded which). The CDR3 spells CASSPLGWVQRDVSTDTQYF. The covered CDR3 bases are TGTGCCAGCAGCCCCCTGGGTTGGGTTCAGCGGGATGTGAGCACAGATACC.